The 21 T cell receptor beta chains listed next were all sequenced from one sample in a study of blood T cell repertoires in COVID-19. The table came from immunoSEQ multiplex PCR; TCRdb's copy has only in-frame clones and leaves some out. The sample consists of 75,000 to 100,000 clones, around nine tenths of them appearing once. Sequenced sample: peripheral blood. These receptors originate from a human donor in a cohort sampled during active COVID-19.

The genes are TRBV6-1 and TRBJ2-1; 7 bases map to TRBD2. The CDR3 is 16 residues long. Germline trimming cut 8 bases from V and 4 bases from J; bases unmatched to any gene: 14. Germline-derived CDR1 and CDR2 are MNHNS and SASEGT. The CDR3 DNA sequence: TGTGCCAGCCGTGGAGGCGGGAGACGGGGTTACAATGAGCAGTTCTTC. It specifies CASRGGGRRGYNEQFF.

The chain joins TRBV25-1 to TRBJ2-1; possible D gene TRBD1, 6 bases. V was shortened by 4 bases and J by 0 bases, with 10 bases between the two germline ends. This CDR3 spans 15 amino acids. The germline gives CDR1 MGHDK, CDR2 SYGVNS. CDR3 amino acids: CASSGGPGSYNEQFF. For the CDR3, the DNA is TGTGCCAGCAGTGGGGGGCCGGGCTCCTACAATGAGCAGTTCTTC. Drawing the rest from reference TRBV25-1 and TRBJ2-1, the complete variable domain is EADIYQTPRYLVIGTGKKITLECSQTMGHDKMYWYQQDPGMELHLIHYSYGVNSTEKGDLSSESTVSRIRTEHFPLTLESARPSHTSQYLCASSGGPGSYNEQFFGPGTRLTVL.

This clone was seen just once. The V gene is TRBV5-6, the J gene TRBJ1-3, with TRBD1 as a possible D gene (6 bases). The CDR3 runs 16 residues. The germline CDR1 and CDR2 sequences are SGHDT and YYEEEE. Trimming cost V 1 base and J 4 bases, with 15 bases left between them. This chain's CDR3 is CASSLFPGGRGNTIYF. CDR3 in DNA: TGTGCCAGCAGCTTGTTTCCGGGGGGGCGAGGAAACACCATATATTTT.

This clone was observed a few times. The J gene is TRBJ2-7, the V gene TRBV5-1; 10 bases are shared with TRBD1. There are 15 residues in the CDR3. Germline V gene data show CDR1 as SGHRS and CDR2 as YFSETQ. Trimming cost V 2 bases and J 11 bases; bases outside gene matches: 13. The CDR3 region is CASSFDGTGDFPEYF. CDR3 in DNA: TGCGCCAGCAGCTTTGACGGGACAGGGGACTTCCCCGAGTACTTC.

The chain carries TRBV18 and TRBJ2-3; D ambiguous. The CDR3 totals 14 residues. Germline V gene lookup returns CDR1 KGHSH and CDR2 LQKENI. With 2 bases removed from V and 2 bases from J, the gap between germline ends came to 8 bases. For the CDR3, the DNA is TGTGCCAGCTCACCAATCACTTCCACAGATACGCAGTATTTT. Amino acids: CASSPITSTDTQYF.

This rearrangement joins TRBV7-9 to TRBJ2-7, with 9 bases identical to TRBD1. V shed 6 bases and J 3 bases; nucleotides not matched to a gene: 9. The germline gives CDR1 SEHNR, CDR2 FQNEAQ (reference sequence). The CDR3 contains 15 residues. The CDR3 sequence is CASRPTGTGLYEQYF. CDR3 coding DNA: TGTGCCAGCAGACCTACCGGGACAGGGCTCTACGAGCAGTACTTC.

This clone was observed a single time. This chain uses TRBV5-1 with TRBJ1-6; the D gene is possibly TRBD1 (6 bases). The germline CDR1 and CDR2 sequences are SGHRS and YFSETQ. Trimming left V 0 bases short and J 5 bases short, with 12 bases between. The CDR3 sequence is 16 residues long. In nucleotides, the CDR3 is TGCGCCAGCAGCTTGGCCCGGACAGCTAATAATTCACCCCTCCACTTT. This gives the protein CASSLARTANNSPLHF.

This clone was observed many times. V usage is TRBV7-2 and J usage is TRBJ2-2; TRBD1 might be the D (6 bases). The V end lost 1 base, the J end lost 7 bases, and 13 bases lay between the germline ends. The CDR3 runs to 15 residues. Germline V gene lookup returns CDR1 SGHTA and CDR2 FQGNSA. The CDR3 spells CASSLDWGLGGELFF. CDR3 in DNA: TGTGCCAGCAGCTTAGATTGGGGGCTGGGCGGGGAGCTGTTTTTT. Variable domain in full (rest from reference TRBV7-2 and TRBJ2-2): GAGVSQSPSNKVTEKGKDVELRCDPISGHTALYWYRQSLGQGLEFLIYFQGNSAPDKSGLPSDRFSAERTGGSVSTLTIQRTQQEDSAVYLCASSLDWGLGGELFFGEGSRLTVL.

CDR3 region: CASSQALLRPEKLFF. CDR3 bases: TGCGCCAGCAGCCAAGCTTTACTGCGGCCGGAAAAACTGTTTTTT. This rearrangement joins TRBV4-3 to TRBJ1-4; D is undetermined. Germline V gene sequence: CDR1 LGHNA, CDR2 YSLEER. V lost 1 base and J lost 8, with 14 bases in between. This CDR3 region has 15 residues.

In its sample, this clone was seen a few times. The genes are TRBV7-8 and TRBJ2-1; D not resolved. V was clipped by 7 bases and J by 8 bases, with 21 bases between them. There are 15 residues in the CDR3. Germline CDR1 SGHVS, CDR2 FQNEAQ. The CDR3 is CASTPALALHHEQFF. CDR3 nucleotide sequence: TGTGCCAGCACCCCAGCCCTGGCCCTCCATCATGAGCAGTTCTTC. Full variable domain (missing parts from reference TRBV7-8 and TRBJ2-1): GAGVSQSPRYKVAKRGQDVALRCDPISGHVSLFWYQQALGQGPEFLTYFQNEAQLDKSGLPSDRFFAERPEGSVSTLKIQRTQQEDSAVYLCASTPALALHHEQFFGPGTRLTVL.

The chain carries TRBV11-2 and TRBJ2-2, with 9 bases matching TRBD2. Germline V gives CDR1 SGHAT, CDR2 FQNNGV. V lost 5 bases, J lost 5 bases, and 6 bases stayed unmatched. CDR3 length: 15 amino acids. The CDR3 here is CASSILAGRTGELFF. Written as DNA, the CDR3 is TGTGCCAGCAGCATCCTAGCGGGACGAACCGGGGAGCTGTTTTTT.

This clone was found once. The J gene is TRBJ2-1, the V gene TRBV29-1; D may be TRBD2 (7 bases). Trimming removed 3 bases at V and 2 bases at J, with 14 bases between. The germline V gene has CDR1 SQVTM and CDR2 ANQGSEA. The CDR3 is 15 residues long. CDR3 region: CSVEGGGGPYNEQFF. Written as DNA, the CDR3 is TGCAGCGTTGAGGGCGGGGGCGGGCCCTACAATGAGCAGTTCTTC.

The chain combines TRBV7-2 with TRBJ2-7; no clear D gene. This CDR3 is built from 14 residues. In germline, CDR1 is SGHTA, CDR2 FQGNSA. V was trimmed by 2 bases and J by 5 bases, leaving 13 bases between them. This chain's CDR3 is CASSLFKTVDEQYF. CDR3 nucleotide sequence: TGTGCCAGCAGCTTATTTAAAACGGTTGACGAGCAGTACTTC.

V gene TRBV5-1 combines with J gene TRBJ2-7, with D possibly matching TRBD1 (6 bases). Looked up from germline, CDR1 is SGHRS and CDR2 is YFSETQ. V shed 2 bases and J shed 2 bases, with 20 bases lying between them. The length of the CDR3 is 17 residues. The CDR3, as DNA: TGCGCCAGCAGCTTTGGTAACACAGGGCAATTTACCTACGAGCAGTACTTC. This translates into CASSFGNTGQFTYEQYF.

The rearrangement uses TRBV18 and TRBJ1-4, with TRBD1 identical over 9 bases. The CDR3 extends over 14 amino acids. CDR1 and CDR2 from the germline V gene are KGHSH and LQKENI. V shed 6 bases, J shed 8 bases, and the junction held 7 bases outside the gene matches. The CDR3 nucleotides read TGTGCCAGCTCGCAGGGACAGGGCAACGAAAAACTGTTTTTT. It encodes CASSQGQGNEKLFF.

The V and J genes are TRBV4-2 and TRBJ2-1, with D perhaps TRBD2 (5 bases). The CDR3 is 12 amino acids. Germline CDR1 reads LGHNA; CDR2 reads YNFKEQ. V dropped 1 base and J dropped 12 bases, with 10 bases sitting between them. Here the CDR3 reads CASSQGPEGQFF. The CDR3 DNA follows: TGTGCCAGCAGCCAAGGGCCCGAGGGGCAGTTCTTC.

The V gene is TRBV6-5, the J gene TRBJ1-6; 9 bases are shared with TRBD1. The CDR3 contains 15 residues. J gave up 9 bases and V 6 bases, and 9 bases lay outside the gene matches. Germline-derived CDR1 and CDR2 are MNHEY and SVGAGI. CDR3 region: CASRPRGTGSSPLHF. The CDR3, as DNA: TGTGCCAGCAGACCCCGGGGGACAGGGAGTTCACCCCTCCACTTT.

This clone was found a few times. The chain recombines TRBV6-6 with TRBJ2-1, with TRBD1 matching 7 bases. The trim removed 3 bases at V and 4 bases at J, leaving 6 bases unmatched. The germline gives CDR1 MNHNY, CDR2 SVGAGI (reference sequence). The length of the CDR3 is 15 residues. This chain's CDR3 is CASSYLTGMYNEQFF. The CDR3 DNA reads as TGTGCCAGCAGTTATCTGACAGGGATGTACAATGAGCAGTTCTTC.

The V call is TRBV7-8, the J call TRBJ2-3, with TRBD2 matching 10 bases. CDR3 length: 13 residues. Germline-derived CDR1 and CDR2 are SGHVS and FQNEAQ. V trimming: 1 base; J trimming: 12 bases; junction bases outside the gene matches: 4. The CDR3 coding sequence is TGTGCCAGCAGCTTAGTTACTAGCGGGGTTCAGTATTTT. Encoded protein: CASSLVTSGVQYF.

The chain couples TRBV11-2 to TRBJ2-1; 12 bases match TRBD2. In germline, CDR1 is SGHAT, CDR2 FQNNGV. V lost 5 bases, J lost 7 bases, and 6 bases stayed unmatched. There are 15 residues in the CDR3. In DNA, the CDR3 is TGTGCCAGCAGCCCGCTAGCGGGGGGGCAAAATGAGCAGTTCTTC. Translated: CASSPLAGGQNEQFF.

The rearrangement joins TRBV29-1 to TRBJ2-2, with D possibly matching TRBD1 (6 bases). Trimming stripped 5 bases from V and 6 bases from J, with 7 bases between. Germline values: CDR1 SQVTM, CDR2 ANQGSEA. This CDR3 is 11 amino acids long. CDR3 sequence: CSVSGAGELFF. CDR3 DNA sequence: TGCAGCGTTTCAGGGGCCGGGGAGCTGTTTTTT.